The 12 T cell receptor beta chains in this list originate from one sample, sequenced in a study of control samples from healthy donors and cancer patients. This table comes from immunoSEQ multiplex PCR, and its TCRdb copy is limited to in-frame clones, with some not included. Of about 79,000 clones listed, approximately 93% are singletons. The sample taken for sequencing was PBMCs. The receptor set was obtained from a woman between 35 and 50 years old with lung cancer.

The chain joins TRBV2 to TRBJ2-4; TRBD2 agrees at 9 bases. V lost 3 bases, J lost 7 bases, and 10 bases stayed unmatched. The CDR3 length is 16 residues. Germline CDR1 and CDR2: SNHLY and FYNNEI. CDR3 in amino acids: CASSDGSSGEGNIQYF. The CDR3 nucleotides are TGTGCCAGCAGTGATGGTTCTAGCGGGGAGGGGAACATTCAGTACTTC. The variable domain in full, with the rest retrieved from reference TRBV2 and TRBJ2-4, is EPEVTQTPSHQVTQMGQEVILRCVPISNHLYFYWYRQILGQKVEFLVSFYNNEISEKSEIFDDQFSVERPDGSNFTLKIRSTKLEDSAMYFCASSDGSSGEGNIQYFGAGTRLSVL.

V usage is TRBV29-1 and J usage is TRBJ2-1; D ambiguous. The germline gives CDR1 SQVTM, CDR2 ANQGSEA. Trimming took 5 bases from V and 8 from J, leaving 10 bases between them. The CDR3 covers 11 residues. For the CDR3, the DNA is TGCAGCGTTCATACTGGGGATGAGCAGTTCTTC. It is translated as CSVHTGDEQFF.

The gene calls are TRBV7-9 and TRBJ1-4, with D unresolved. Germline CDR1 SEHNR, CDR2 FQNEAQ (reference sequence). The V end lost 7 bases, the J end lost 5 bases, and 11 bases lay between the germline ends. The CDR3 sequence is 13 residues long. The CDR3 here is CASKSRSNEKLFF. In nucleotides, the CDR3 is TGTGCCAGCAAATCGCGATCAAATGAAAAACTGTTTTTT. Full variable domain (outside the CDR3, taken from reference TRBV7-9 and TRBJ1-4): DTGVSQNPRHKITKRGQNVTFRCDPISEHNRLYWYRQTLGQGPEFLTYFQNEAQLEKSRLLSDRFSAERPKGSFSTLEIQRTEQGDSAMYLCASKSRSNEKLFFGSGTQLSVL.

This sequence joins TRBV6-5 and TRBJ1-1; D call uncertain. Trimming took off 5 bases at V and 6 bases at J, with 16 bases between the two ends. The CDR3 spans 14 residues. From germline, CDR1 is MNHEY and CDR2 SVGAGI. The CDR3: CASSKWGGESEAFF. As DNA, the CDR3 is TGTGCCAGCAGTAAATGGGGTGGTGAATCTGAAGCTTTCTTT.

CDR3 residues: CASSRSGAYGYTF. In nucleotides, the CDR3 is TGCGCCAGCAGCCGTTCGGGCGCATATGGCTACACCTTC. J is TRBJ1-2 and V is TRBV4-1, with D unclear. V was pared by 4 bases and J by 5 bases, with 11 bases between. This CDR3 contains 13 residues. The germline V gene encodes CDR1 MGHRA and CDR2 YSYEKL.

J is TRBJ2-7 and V is TRBV24-1, with a possible D match to TRBD1 (5 bases). Germline V gene data show CDR1 as KGHDR and CDR2 as SFDVKD. The CDR3 consists of 16 residues. V lost 2 bases and J 0 bases, leaving 13 bases between the germline ends. Here the CDR3 reads CATSDSQGPNSYEQYF. DNA of the CDR3: TGTGCCACCAGTGATTCCCAGGGCCCCAACTCCTACGAGCAGTACTTC.

This clone appeared a single time. The gene calls are TRBV5-1 and TRBJ2-3; D uncertain. Germline CDR1 reads SGHRS; CDR2 reads YFSETQ. The CDR3 runs 15 residues. V lost 4 bases to trimming and J lost 4 bases, with 16 bases between them. The DNA for the CDR3 is TGCGCCAGCAGCCTCGGACCTGGAGATCCAGATACGCAGTATTTT. This sequence encodes CASSLGPGDPDTQYF.

The genes are TRBV3-1 (or the pseudogene TRBV3-2) and TRBJ2-7; TRBD2 might be the D (6 bases). The CDR3 spans 13 residues. Trimming left V 2 bases short and J 7 bases short, with 12 bases between. Germline-derived CDR1 and CDR2 are LGHDT and YNNKEL (reference sequence). CDR3 DNA sequence: TGTGCCAGCAGCCAATACGGGGGAGTGGAGCAGTACTTC. It translates to CASSQYGGVEQYF.

J is TRBJ2-6 and V is TRBV3-1 (or the pseudogene TRBV3-2); D ambiguous. CDR1 and CDR2 (germline): LGHDT, YNNKEL (reference sequence). This CDR3 region has 18 residues. The V end lost 3 bases, the J end lost 0 bases, and 15 bases lay between the germline ends. CDR3 loop: CASSHYPVLSSGANVLTF. DNA of the CDR3: TGTGCCAGCAGCCACTATCCGGTCTTGAGCTCTGGGGCCAACGTCCTGACTTTC.

The genes are TRBV19 and TRBJ2-7, with D perhaps TRBD1 or TRBD2 (5 bases each). This CDR3 is 13 amino acids long. Germline V gives CDR1 LNHDA, CDR2 SQIVND (reference sequence). Trimming shortened V by 4 bases and J by 5 bases, and 12 bases separated the two germline ends. The CDR3 is CASSTGAQNEQYF. In nucleotides, the CDR3 is TGTGCCAGTAGTACCGGGGCGCAGAACGAGCAGTACTTC.

The chain couples TRBV9 to TRBJ2-1, with 7 nucleotides matching TRBD2. The CDR3 totals 14 residues. The V gene end was trimmed by 5 bases and the J gene end by 7 bases; junction bases not matched to a gene: 9. In germline, CDR1 is SGDLS, CDR2 YYNGEE. CDR3 protein: CASSWGTTGNEQFF. In DNA, the CDR3 is TGTGCCAGCAGTTGGGGGACTACCGGGAATGAGCAGTTCTTC.

The chain uses TRBV5-1 and TRBJ2-3; 15 nucleotides agree with TRBD2. From germline, CDR1 is SGHRS and CDR2 YFSETQ. The CDR3 consists of 18 residues. After removal of 4 bases from V and 3 bases from J, the junction contained 9 bases not matched to a gene. As DNA, the CDR3 is TGCGCCAGCAGCCCCTGGACTAGCGGGGGGGCCGGAACAGATACGCAGTATTTT. As protein: CASSPWTSGGAGTDTQYF.